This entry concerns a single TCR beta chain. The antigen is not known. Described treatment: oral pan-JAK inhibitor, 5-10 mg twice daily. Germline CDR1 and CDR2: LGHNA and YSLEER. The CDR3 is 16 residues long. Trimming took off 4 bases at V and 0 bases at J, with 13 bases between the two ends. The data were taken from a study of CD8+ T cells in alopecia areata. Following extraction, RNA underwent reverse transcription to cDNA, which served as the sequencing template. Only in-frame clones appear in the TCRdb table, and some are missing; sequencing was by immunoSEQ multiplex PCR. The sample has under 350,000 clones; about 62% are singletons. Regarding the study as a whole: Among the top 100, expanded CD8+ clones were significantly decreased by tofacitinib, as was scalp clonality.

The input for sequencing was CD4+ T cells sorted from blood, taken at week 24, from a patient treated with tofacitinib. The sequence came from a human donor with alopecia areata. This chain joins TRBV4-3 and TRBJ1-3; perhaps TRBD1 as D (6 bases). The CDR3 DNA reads TGCGCCAGCAGCCGGGCGCAGGGGTTCTCTGGAAACACCATATATTTT. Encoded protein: CASSRAQGFSGNTIYF.